What follows is one T cell receptor (beta chain) and its context. V lost 3 bases, J lost 1 base, and 10 bases lay in between. Germline-derived CDR1 and CDR2 are DFQATT and SNEGSKA (reference sequence). The CDR3 runs 13 residues. These data originate in a study of T-cell memory formation after mild COVID-19. TCRdb itself ran the 5' RACE reads through MiXCR, one entry per CDR3 protein. The data contain roughly 99,000 distinct CDR3 sequences, 13% to 15% of them seen just once; the ten biggest clones take up 35% to 50%. The chain carries TRBV20-1 and TRBJ2-7; D not certain. Material for sequencing was PBMCs or a T cell subset sorted from them (not recorded which). This receptor was obtained from a man younger than 35 who had mild COVID-19 (a few samples of this study predate the infection). Cell type and time point are not known. DNA for the CDR3: TGCAGTGCTAGGGGTGGCTTTTCCTACGAGCAGTACTTC. Translated, it gives CSARGGFSYEQYF.